The 31 T cell receptor beta chains below come from one sample, sequenced in a study of a mutant IDH1 vaccine in newly diagnosed glioma. Time point here: week 47, end of study. Every vaccination contained 300 ug of the mutant IDH1 20-mer peptide and was paired with topical imiquimod. No cognate antigen is known for these TCRs. Data came from immunoSEQ multiplex PCR; TCRdb stores just in-frame clones and leaves some out. The top ten hold over 4.5% of the sample, which has roughly 50,000 clones, 76% seen once. The starting material was PBMCs, obtained from a glioma patient whose treatment included an IDH1 peptide vaccine. These receptors came from a woman in her forties with glioma. Some clones in this sample may be carry-over from other donors' samples.

This chain joins TRBV7-2 and TRBJ2-7; D remains ambiguous. V shed 0 bases and J shed 4 bases, with 7 bases lying between them. The CDR3 sequence is 13 residues long. Germline V gives CDR1 SGHTA, CDR2 FQGNSA. CDR3: CASSLALSYEQYF. Here the CDR3 DNA reads TGTGCCAGCAGCTTAGCACTATCATACGAGCAGTACTTC.

The chain joins TRBV16 to TRBJ1-3, with a tentative D call TRBD1 (6 bases). Germline assignment: CDR1 KGHSY and CDR2 FQNENV. The V gene lost 4 bases and the J gene lost 4 bases, with 8 bases spanning the gap. The CDR3 totals 13 residues. CDR3 DNA sequence: TGTGCCAGCAGCCCCGGGACAGGAAACACCATATATTTT. This encodes CASSPGTGNTIYF.

This chain joins TRBV18 and TRBJ1-4; D is perhaps TRBD1 (5 bases). This CDR3 contains 13 residues. CDR1 is KGHSH, CDR2 LQKENI, per germline. V lost 3 bases and J lost 7, with 9 bases in between. CDR3 sequence reads: CASSPGAAEKLFF. DNA of the CDR3: TGTGCCAGCTCACCTGGGGCGGCTGAAAAACTGTTTTTT.

This clone was seen a single time. The chain employs TRBV30 and TRBJ2-7, with 10 bases that match TRBD1. In germline, CDR1 is GTSNPN, CDR2 SVGIG (reference sequence). Trimming at V came to 3 bases and at J to 4 bases, leaving 6 bases not matched to a gene. This CDR3 is built from 14 residues. CDR3 sequence: CAWRDRGRGYEQYF. The CDR3 DNA sequence: TGTGCCTGGAGAGACAGGGGGCGAGGGTACGAGCAGTACTTC.

The chain uses TRBV6-1 and TRBJ1-2, with unresolved D. Between the trimmed V and J ends, which lost 2 bases and 6 bases, there was a span of 13 bases. The germline CDR1 and CDR2 sequences are MNHNS and SASEGT. CDR3 size: 14 residues. The CDR3 loop reads CASSESYRGNGYTF. The CDR3 region has the DNA TGTGCCAGCAGTGAATCCTATCGAGGGAATGGCTACACCTTC.

CDR3 sequence (DNA): TGTGCCAGCAGCAGTCAGAGTCACAGGGATGGCTACACCTTC. This codes for CASSSQSHRDGYTF. V usage is TRBV7-9 and J usage is TRBJ1-2, with D perhaps matching TRBD1 (6 bases). The CDR3 extends over 14 amino acids. Germline CDR1 and CDR2: SEHNR and FQNEAQ (reference sequence). The germline V and J ends were trimmed by 5 bases and 6 bases, with 16 bases remaining between them.

This clone was observed a few times. The chain has TRBV30 and TRBJ1-4, with no clear D. From germline, CDR1 is GTSNPN and CDR2 SVGIG (reference sequence). The CDR3 totals 12 residues. Trimming cost V 7 bases and J 8 bases, with 14 bases left between them. The CDR3 DNA reads as TGTGCCTTTGGATTGAGTGGGGAAAAACTGTTTTTT. It codes for CAFGLSGEKLFF.

The chain carries TRBV15 and TRBJ1-1; 7 positions agree with TRBD1. V lost 6 bases to trimming and J lost 8 bases; unmatched junction nucleotides: 12. The CDR3 covers 14 residues. Germline V CDR1 and CDR2: LNHNV, YYDKDF (reference sequence). The CDR3 region is CATSFRQGGPEAFF. In DNA, the CDR3 is TGTGCCACCAGTTTCCGACAGGGAGGCCCCGAAGCTTTCTTT.

This chain uses TRBV30 with TRBJ1-2; no definite D call. V was clipped by 2 bases and J by 2 bases, with 9 bases between them. Per germline, CDR1 GTSNPN and CDR2 SVGIG (reference sequence). This CDR3 is built from 13 residues. The CDR3 DNA reads TGTGCCTGGAGTAGACACAAGAACTATGGCTACACCTTC. It codes for CAWSRHKNYGYTF.

CDR3 in DNA: TGTGCCAGCAGCCCCCTCCCCGCGGATGAGCAGTTCTTC. This sequence encodes CASSPLPADEQFF. The V gene is TRBV14, the J gene TRBJ2-1; unclear D gene. Germline lookup yields CDR1 SGHDN and CDR2 FVKESK. The CDR3 is made up of 13 amino acids. Trimming stripped 4 bases from V and 8 bases from J, with 12 bases between.

This chain connects TRBV4-3 to TRBJ2-7, with D possibly being TRBD1 (6 bases). The ends were cut back, 1 base at V and 2 bases at J, with 12 bases in the middle. This CDR3 has 15 amino acids. CDR1 LGHNA and CDR2 YSLEER come from the germline V gene. The CDR3 coding sequence is TGCGCCAGCAGCCAAGCGGGACACCTAGCCTACGAGCAGTACTTC. Its translation: CASSQAGHLAYEQYF.

The chain joins TRBV6-5 to TRBJ1-2; no clear D gene. With 6 bases removed from V and 8 bases from J, the gap between germline ends came to 19 bases. The CDR3 runs to 14 residues. Germline loops: CDR1 MNHEY, CDR2 SVGAGI. The CDR3 bases are TGTGCCAGCAGCATCTCGGACCTCCAAGGCGGCTACACCTTC. It codes for CASSISDLQGGYTF.

V gene TRBV9 combines with J gene TRBJ2-7, with TRBD1 matching over 7 bases. V lost 4 bases and J lost 3; bases outside the gene matches: 10. This CDR3 contains 15 residues. Germline lookup yields CDR1 SGDLS and CDR2 YYNGEE. The CDR3 is CASSTLDRTDYEQYF. The DNA for the CDR3 is TGTGCCAGCAGCACTTTGGACAGGACCGACTACGAGCAGTACTTC.

J is TRBJ1-4 and V is TRBV15, with D perhaps matching TRBD1 (5 bases). V was cut by 5 bases and J by 15 bases, with 25 bases left in between. The germline V gene has CDR1 LNHNV and CDR2 YYDKDF (reference sequence). This CDR3 is 15 amino acids long. The DNA for the CDR3 is TGTGCCACCAGCGGAACCCTCGGGGCACCGATCGGAGTGTTTTTT. It specifies CATSGTLGAPIGVFF.

The rearrangement links TRBV7-9 to TRBJ1-2; TRBD1 matches 9 bases. Germline V lookup: CDR1 SEHNR, CDR2 FQNEAQ (reference sequence). CDR3 length equals 15 residues. The trim removed 6 bases at V and 6 bases at J, leaving 11 bases unmatched. CDR3 protein: CASSSPRDRENGYTF. The CDR3 nucleotides read TGTGCCAGCAGTTCACCCCGGGACAGGGAGAATGGCTACACCTTC. The full variable domain, in which reference TRBV7-9 and TRBJ1-2 provide the parts outside the CDR3, is DTGVSQNPRHKITKRGQNVTFRCDPISEHNRLYWYRQTLGQGPEFLTYFQNEAQLEKSRLLSDRFSAERPKGSFSTLEIQRTEQGDSAMYLCASSSPRDRENGYTFGSGTRLTVV.

This clone occurred once. The chain couples TRBV29-1 to TRBJ2-7, with D possibly matching TRBD2 (6 bases). The CDR3 has 13 residues. V lost 4 bases and J lost 7, with 17 bases in between. CDR1 SQVTM and CDR2 ANQGSEA come from the germline V gene. Written as DNA, the CDR3 is TGCAGCGTTGCCCAGCGGGCCACTTCTGAGCAGTACTTC. It codes for CSVAQRATSEQYF.

This chain joins TRBV6-5 and TRBJ1-2; weak D call: TRBD1 (5 bases). The CDR3 covers 13 residues. CDR1 and CDR2 from the germline V gene are MNHEY and SVGAGI. V was cut by 5 bases and J by 8 bases, with 15 bases left in between. The CDR3 DNA is TGTGCCAGCAGTCGCAGTGGAGGGGAAGGCTACACCTTC. It translates to CASSRSGGEGYTF.

The sample holds a few counts of this clone. The V gene is TRBV6-1, the J gene TRBJ1-2; D unclear. Germline V gene sequence: CDR1 MNHNS, CDR2 SASEGT. The CDR3 consists of 15 residues. Trimming left V 2 bases short and J 2 bases short, with 12 bases between. The CDR3 bases are TGTGCCAGCAGTGAAATGATCGGCCTGAACTATGGCTACACCTTC. Protein sequence: CASSEMIGLNYGYTF.

This clone appeared a few times. This chain connects TRBV6-1 to TRBJ1-2, with D possibly TRBD1 on 5 matching bases. Trimming took off 4 bases at V and 8 bases at J, with 17 bases between the two ends. Germline V gives CDR1 MNHNS, CDR2 SASEGT. The CDR3 covers 14 residues. CDR3 bases: TGTGCCAGCAGTGCAACCCCGACAGATGTCGGCTACACCTTC. Translating gives CASSATPTDVGYTF.

V gene TRBV5-6 combines with J gene TRBJ2-6, with D perhaps assigned TRBD1 or TRBD2 (5 bases each). V lost 2 bases to trimming and J lost 0 bases, with 15 bases between them. The CDR3 has 18 amino acids. Germline CDR1 and CDR2: SGHDT and YYEEEE. CDR3 amino acids: CASSFGGLTTSGANVLTF. As DNA, the CDR3 is TGTGCCAGCAGCTTTGGGGGTCTCACGACCTCTGGGGCCAACGTCCTGACTTTC.

The chain links TRBV29-1 to TRBJ1-2; a weak D match, TRBD1 (6 bases). CDR1 is SQVTM, CDR2 ANQGSEA, per germline. This CDR3 is 14 amino acids long. Trimming pared 5 bases from V and 8 bases from J, leaving 21 bases between. CDR3 residues: CSVRTGLVPSGYTF. CDR3 sequence (DNA): TGCAGCGTTCGCACAGGGTTAGTGCCGTCAGGCTACACCTTC.

The chain recombines TRBV4-1 with TRBJ2-5; D gene ambiguous. This CDR3 is built from 16 residues. With 1 base removed from V and 5 bases from J, the gap between germline ends came to 17 bases. Looked up from germline, CDR1 is MGHRA and CDR2 is YSYEKL. CDR3 residues: CASSQVGGGVGETQYF. In DNA form, the CDR3 reads TGCGCCAGCAGCCAAGTCGGTGGTGGGGTGGGGGAGACCCAGTACTTC.

This clone counts as medium-sized. The chain is built from TRBV4-2 and TRBJ1-2; no definite D call. The CDR3 consists of 12 residues. CDR1 is LGHNA, CDR2 YNFKEQ, per germline. Between the trimmed V and J ends, which lost 5 bases and 8 bases, there was a span of 12 bases. CDR3 amino acids: CASSFGLKGYTF. For the CDR3, the DNA is TGTGCCAGCAGCTTCGGACTGAAGGGCTACACCTTC.

This clone has just a few counts. This chain links TRBV10-2 with TRBJ2-1; 15 positions match TRBD2. The V segment lost 1 base and the J segment 10 bases; nucleotides outside the gene matches: 5. The CDR3 is 16 residues long. Germline V gives CDR1 WSHSY, CDR2 SAAADI. CDR3 in amino acids: CASSEWRTSGRAEQFF. The CDR3 coding sequence is TGCGCCAGCAGTGAGTGGCGGACTAGCGGGAGGGCGGAGCAGTTCTTC.

The rearrangement uses TRBV30 and TRBJ1-1; D might be TRBD1 (6 bases). Trimming pared 2 bases from V and 1 base from J, leaving 8 bases between. Germline V gives CDR1 GTSNPN, CDR2 SVGIG (reference sequence). The CDR3 is made up of 13 amino acids. The DNA of the CDR3 is TGTGCCTGGAGTCACAGGGCGAACACTGAAGCTTTCTTT. This codes for CAWSHRANTEAFF.

This clone was seen a handful of times. J is TRBJ1-5 and V is TRBV19, with no clear D. From germline, CDR1 is LNHDA and CDR2 SQIVND (reference sequence). Trimming removed 3 bases at V and 4 bases at J, with 16 bases between. The CDR3 is 16 amino acids. The CDR3: CASSILQRSNNQPQHF. In nucleotides, the CDR3 is TGTGCCAGTAGTATTCTCCAAAGGAGCAATAATCAGCCCCAGCATTTT.

CDR3 sequence: CASSLDLGTAWNTF. The CDR3 DNA sequence: TGTGCCAGCAGCTTAGATCTGGGGACCGCTTGGAATACCTTC. The chain employs TRBV11-2 and TRBJ1-2, with D maybe TRBD1 (5 bases). The CDR3 totals 14 residues. Trimming took 0 bases from V and 14 from J, leaving 19 bases between them. Looked up from germline, CDR1 is SGHAT and CDR2 is FQNNGV.

V gene TRBV6-5 combines with J gene TRBJ1-3, with TRBD1 as a possible D gene (5 bases). From germline, CDR1 is MNHEY and CDR2 SVGAGI. V was clipped by 4 bases and J by 2 bases, with 12 bases between them. The CDR3 spans 15 residues. The CDR3 DNA reads TGTGCCAGCAGTTCTACAGGACTCCCTGGAAACACCATATATTTT. It is translated as CASSSTGLPGNTIYF.

V is TRBV5-1 and J is TRBJ2-7; D is undetermined. This CDR3 region has 13 residues. Between the trimmed V and J ends, which lost 1 base and 1 base, there was a span of 6 bases. Germline CDR1 and CDR2: SGHRS and YFSETQ. CDR3 DNA sequence: TGCGCCAGCAGCTTGAGTAGGTCCTACGAGCAGTACTTC. Its protein product is CASSLSRSYEQYF. Full variable domain (missing parts from reference TRBV5-1 and TRBJ2-7): KAGVTQTPRYLIKTRGQQVTLSCSPISGHRSVSWYQQTPGQGLQFLFEYFSETQRNKGNFPGRFSGRQFSNSRSEMNVSTLELGDSALYLCASSLSRSYEQYFGPGTRLTVT.

CDR3 coding DNA: TGCGCCAGCAGCTTTGGACAGGGGGCGCGGAACACTGAAGCTTTCTTT. Residues: CASSFGQGARNTEAFF. This chain links TRBV5-1 with TRBJ1-1; 11 bases are a match to TRBD1. After removal of 2 bases from V and 1 base from J, the junction contained 4 bases not matched to a gene. Germline-derived CDR1 and CDR2 are SGHRS and YFSETQ. The CDR3 length is 16 residues.

The chain carries TRBV4-3 and TRBJ1-2, with 9 bases lining up with TRBD1. Germline values: CDR1 LGHNA, CDR2 YSLEER. The J segment lost 4 bases and the V segment lost 2 bases, leaving 11 bases of the junction unmatched. The CDR3 totals 17 residues. CDR3 DNA: TGCGCCAGCAGCCAATTTCGGACAGGGGAATATGGCTATGGCTACACCTTC. Protein sequence: CASSQFRTGEYGYGYTF.